A single sample is the source of the 23 T cell receptor beta chains below, sequenced in a study of T cells in Graves' hyperthyroidism and ophthalmopathy. Amplification targeted TCR beta CDR3 regions from RNA transcripts. HTBI primers were the set used in a first-round RT-PCR of the TCR CDR3. TCRdb called the multiplex PCR reads again in MiXCR, with one record for every CDR3 protein. Of 530,000 or so distinct CDR3 sequences in the sample, roughly a quarter are singletons; the top ten hold roughly 12%. Sequenced material: blood. Source of these receptors: a woman aged 25 to 39 with Graves' ophthalmopathy.

V gene TRBV28 combines with J gene TRBJ2-7, with D perhaps being TRBD1 or TRBD2 (5 bases each). CDR3 length: 17 amino acids. The V gene's germline CDR1 is MDHEN and CDR2 SYDVKM. V lost 3 bases to trimming and J lost 0 bases, with 18 bases between them. The CDR3 spells CASSFFLGDTSSYEQYF. The CDR3 coding sequence is TGTGCCAGCAGTTTCTTTTTGGGGGATACGAGCTCCTACGAGCAGTACTTC.

This clonotype was seen many times. The chain uses TRBV6-2 or TRBV6-3 and TRBJ1-3; a possible D gene is TRBD1 (5 bases). The CDR3 totals 18 residues. V lost 2 bases and J 0 bases, leaving 17 bases between the germline ends. The V gene's germline CDR1 is MNHEY and CDR2 SVGEGT. The CDR3 region has the DNA TGTGCCAGCAGTTACGATCTCACTCGACAGCACTCTGGAAACACCATATATTTT. It codes for CASSYDLTRQHSGNTIYF.

This clonotype was counted ten times or more. The chain is built from TRBV2 and TRBJ2-5; D gene unclear. The CDR3 loop spans 12 amino acids. From germline, CDR1 is SNHLY and CDR2 FYNNEI. Trimming pared 6 bases from V and 3 bases from J, leaving 8 bases between. The CDR3 is CASRRLEETQYF. Written as DNA, the CDR3 is TGTGCCAGCAGGCGACTGGAAGAGACCCAGTACTTC. The whole variable domain, remainder taken from reference TRBV2 and TRBJ2-5, is EPEVTQTPSHQVTQMGQEVILRCVPISNHLYFYWYRQILGQKVEFLVSFYNNEISEKSEIFDDQFSVERPDGSNFTLKIRSTKLEDSAMYFCASRRLEETQYFGPGTRLLVL.

This clonotype has at least ten counts. The rearrangement links TRBV20-1 to TRBJ1-1; a possible D gene is TRBD1 (5 bases). Between the trimmed V and J ends, which lost 3 bases and 1 base, there was a span of 9 bases. From germline, CDR1 is DFQATT and CDR2 SNEGSKA (reference sequence). This CDR3 spans 13 amino acids. The CDR3: CSASKGPNTEAFF. CDR3 bases: TGCAGTGCTAGTAAGGGGCCGAACACTGAAGCTTTCTTT.

This clonotype was detected ten times or more. This chain links TRBV3-1 with TRBJ1-2, with 12 bases fitting TRBD1. Germline values: CDR1 LGHDT, CDR2 YNNKEL (reference sequence). The CDR3 totals 18 residues. V gave up 3 bases and J gave up 9 bases; unmatched junction bases: 17. This CDR3 reads CASSHSGSFRGTGGSYTF. CDR3 bases: TGTGCCAGCAGCCATTCCGGGTCGTTCAGAGGGACAGGGGGCAGCTACACCTTC.

This clonotype showed up many times. This chain uses TRBV27 with TRBJ2-5; the D gene is possibly TRBD1 (6 bases). The CDR3 is 14 amino acids. Germline V lookup: CDR1 MNHEY, CDR2 SMNVEV (reference sequence). V lost 6 bases and J 5 bases, leaving 16 bases between the germline ends. This chain's CDR3 is CASRMTGSSETQYF. In nucleotides, the CDR3 is TGTGCCAGCAGGATGACAGGTAGCTCCGAGACCCAGTACTTC.

This clonotype was picked up many times. V is TRBV12-3 or TRBV12-4 and J is TRBJ1-6; a weak D match, TRBD1 (5 bases). Trimming removed 6 bases from V and 3 bases from J, with 15 bases in between. The CDR3 consists of 16 residues. DNA for the CDR3: TGTGCCAGCAGAACGGGTAGTGGGGGCTATAATTCACCCCTCCACTTT. Its translation is CASRTGSGGYNSPLHF.

A single count supports this clonotype. The chain uses TRBV12-3 or TRBV12-4 and TRBJ1-2, with a possible D match to TRBD1 (5 bases). CDR3 size: 12 residues. The V end was cut by 4 bases, the J end by 6 bases, with 9 bases between. CDR3 DNA sequence: TGTGCCAGCAGTTGGGGCTGGGATGGCTACACCTTC. Residues: CASSWGWDGYTF.

This clonotype has a count of ten or more. This sequence joins TRBV28 and TRBJ1-2, with unresolved D. The germline V gene has CDR1 MDHEN and CDR2 SYDVKM. Trimming pared 6 bases from V and 4 bases from J, leaving 12 bases between. CDR3 length: 13 amino acids. The CDR3: CASRPRSGYGYTF. The CDR3 nucleotides are TGTGCCAGCAGACCCCGATCGGGCTATGGCTACACCTTC.

This chain links TRBV28 with TRBJ2-7; weak D call: TRBD1 (5 bases). There are 12 residues in the CDR3. The germline gives CDR1 MDHEN, CDR2 SYDVKM. V lost 6 bases and J lost 7, with 13 bases in between. In DNA, the CDR3 is TGTGCCAGCAGACCCGGACATGGGGAGCAGTACTTC. Its translation is CASRPGHGEQYF.

This clonotype was detected ten times or more. J is TRBJ2-5 and V is TRBV29-1; 8 bases are a match to TRBD2. CDR1 is SQVTM, CDR2 ANQGSEA, per germline. J was trimmed by 5 bases and V by 6 bases; bases with no gene match: 5. This CDR3 spans 12 amino acids. CDR3: CSVGLAWETQYF. The CDR3 DNA reads TGCAGCGTCGGACTAGCTTGGGAGACCCAGTACTTC. The variable domain in full, completed from reference TRBV29-1 and TRBJ2-5, reads SAVISQKPSRDICQRGTSLTIQCQVDSQVTMMFWYRQQPGQSLTLIATANQGSEATYESGFVIDKFPISRPNLTFSTLTVSNMSPEDSSIYLCSVGLAWETQYFGPGTRLLVL.

This clonotype was counted at least ten times. The V gene is TRBV3-1, the J gene TRBJ2-5; unclear D gene. CDR3 length: 17 residues. Germline V gene data show CDR1 as LGHDT and CDR2 as YNNKEL (reference sequence). The V end lost 0 bases, the J end lost 0 bases, and 14 bases lay between the germline ends. DNA of the CDR3: TGTGCCAGCAGCCAAGAAGGAGACAACATTTACCAAGAGACCCAGTACTTC. Its protein product is CASSQEGDNIYQETQYF.

About this clonotype itself: With a much larger clone just one base away, this may be a read error. This chain links TRBV6-5 with TRBJ1-5; a weak D match, TRBD1 (6 bases). The CDR3 sequence is 17 residues long. The V and J ends lost 4 bases and 2 bases respectively, with 18 bases between them. The V gene's germline CDR1 is MNHEY and CDR2 SVGAGI. The DNA of the CDR3 is TGTGCCAGCAGTTTCCGGCTCAGGGGTTTTGGCAATCAGCCCCAGCATTTT. Protein sequence: CASSFRLRGFGNQPQHF.

This clonotype was counted only a few times. The chain combines TRBV18 with TRBJ2-7, with D perhaps TRBD2 (5 bases). Germline CDR1 is KGHSH and CDR2 is LQKENI. V dropped 5 bases and J dropped 5 bases, with 13 bases sitting between them. This CDR3 region has 13 residues. CDR3 sequence reads: CASSRREQDEQYF. CDR3 in DNA: TGTGCCAGCTCAAGAAGGGAGCAGGACGAGCAGTACTTC.

This clonotype was picked up a small number of times. This chain uses TRBV7-2 with TRBJ1-2; D is uncertain. The CDR3 contains 14 residues. Germline V CDR1 and CDR2: SGHTA, FQGNSA. V lost 1 base, J lost 7 bases, and 13 bases lay in between. The CDR3 DNA reads TGTGCCAGCAGCTTAGGGGGATTTGACTTTGGCTACACCTTC. It encodes CASSLGGFDFGYTF.

The CDR3 DNA reads TGTGCCAGCAGCCTGGCACAGGGGAGGAGCACTGAAGCTTTCTTT. Translation: CASSLAQGRSTEAFF. The J gene is TRBJ1-1, the V gene TRBV11-2, with 7 nucleotides matching TRBD1. Trimming removed 5 bases from V and 4 bases from J; junction bases left unmatched: 10. Germline CDR1 SGHAT, CDR2 FQNNGV. This CDR3 has 15 amino acids. The whole variable domain, remainder taken from reference TRBV11-2 and TRBJ1-1, is EAGVAQSPRYKIIEKRQSVAFWCNPISGHATLYWYQQILGQGPKLLIQFQNNGVVDDSQLPKDRFSAERLKGVDSTLKIQPAKLEDSAVYLCASSLAQGRSTEAFFGQGTRLTVV.

As for this clonotype: A much larger clone differs from this one at a single base, so this may be a read error. V is TRBV20-1 and J is TRBJ1-2; D not resolved. Germline V gene lookup returns CDR1 DFQATT and CDR2 SNEGSKA (reference sequence). CDR3 size: 15 residues. The V gene lost 2 bases and the J gene lost 0 bases, with 13 bases spanning the gap. The CDR3 reads CSARYFRKSNYGYTF. The CDR3 DNA reads as TGCAGTGCTAGATATTTTAGAAAATCTAACTATGGCTACACCTTC.

The genes are TRBV3-1 and TRBJ2-5, with D hard to call. V gave up 0 bases and J gave up 3 bases, with 14 bases separating them. The germline V gene has CDR1 LGHDT and CDR2 YNNKEL (reference sequence). The CDR3 contains 16 residues. The DNA for the CDR3 is TGTGCCAGCAGCCAAGAGAATGATACTGACAAAGAGACCCAGTACTTC. It codes for CASSQENDTDKETQYF.

Ten or more counts support this clonotype. This chain connects TRBV6-5 to TRBJ1-2; TRBD1 matches at 9 bases. This CDR3 region has 16 residues. Looked up from germline, CDR1 is MNHEY and CDR2 is SVGAGI. J was trimmed by 4 bases and V by 8 bases; bases with no gene match: 14. CDR3 residues: CASPRQGDDGGYGYTF. The CDR3 DNA follows: TGTGCCAGCCCGAGACAGGGGGACGACGGAGGCTATGGCTACACCTTC.

This clonotype was seen at least ten times. The chain is built from TRBV4-1 and TRBJ1-5, with 9 bases that match TRBD1. The CDR3 runs to 17 residues. The trim removed 3 bases at V and 5 bases at J, leaving 11 bases unmatched. Germline values: CDR1 MGHRA, CDR2 YSYEKL. The CDR3 DNA is TGCGCCAGCAGCCATCCAGGACAGGGGAGACGGGATCAGCCCCAGCATTTT. This sequence encodes CASSHPGQGRRDQPQHF.

There are many counts of this clonotype. The gene calls are TRBV7-9 and TRBJ1-1; D gene ambiguous. Trimming left V 2 bases short and J 1 base short, with 5 bases between. Germline V gene sequence: CDR1 SEHNR, CDR2 FQNEAQ (reference sequence). The CDR3 sequence is 13 residues long. For the CDR3, the DNA is TGTGCCAGCAGCTTAATCTGGAACACTGAAGCTTTCTTT. Protein product: CASSLIWNTEAFF.

This clonotype appeared many times. This chain links TRBV28 with TRBJ2-7; tentatively, D is TRBD1 (5 bases). This CDR3 is built from 13 residues. The V end was cut by 4 bases, the J end by 6 bases, with 13 bases between. The germline gives CDR1 MDHEN, CDR2 SYDVKM. Here the CDR3 reads CASSSRTLSEQYF. CDR3 nucleotide sequence: TGTGCCAGCAGTTCAAGGACATTGTCCGAGCAGTACTTC. Combining the CDR3 with reference TRBV28 and TRBJ2-7 gives the whole variable domain DVKVTQSSRYLVKRTGEKVFLECVQDMDHENMFWYRQDPGLGLRLIYFSYDVKMKEKGDIPEGYSVSREKKERFSLILESASTNQTSMYLCASSSRTLSEQYFGPGTRLTVT.

In this sample, this clonotype turned up a few times. The chain employs TRBV20-1 and TRBJ2-7, with TRBD2 as a possible D gene (5 bases). This CDR3 comprises 13 residues. CDR1 and CDR2 (germline): DFQATT, SNEGSKA (reference sequence). The V end was cut by 5 bases, the J end by 4 bases, with 15 bases between. The DNA for the CDR3 is TGCAGTGCTGAACATGGCCCGGGGTACGAGCAGTACTTC. Protein sequence: CSAEHGPGYEQYF.